The clone carrying this TCR beta chain was counted a single time. Its antigen is unidentified. This sample was included in a study of T cell responses to AZD1222 COVID-19 vaccine. Study in general: Pooling covered second doses at about 4 or about 12 weeks.

Germline V gene sequence: CDR1 SGHTA, CDR2 FQGNSA. Between the trimmed V and J ends, which lost 5 bases and 3 bases, there was a span of 16 bases. The CDR3 has 15 amino acids. Method: immunoSEQ multiplex PCR; TCRdb's copy keeps in-frame clones and lacks some. The sample has roughly 180,000 clones; around 90% are singletons. General observations from the study: It was only a handful of AZD1222 recipients who were seropositive at baseline. Samples come after the peak T cell response, not at day 14.

The source material was peripheral blood, sampled on day 0 of AZD1222 vaccination. This chain links TRBV7-2 with TRBJ1-1; D remains ambiguous. The clonotype was recovered from an adult in good health. Here the CDR3 DNA reads TGTGCCAGCAGCCCCGACGGGCGCGGGTACACTGAAGCTTTCTTT. Translated: CASSPDGRGYTEAFF.